Listed below are T cell receptor beta chains from one sample, sequenced in a study of radiotherapy plus CTLA-4 blockade in lung cancer. Clones were read by immunoSEQ multiplex PCR, and TCRdb kept only the in-frame ones, dropping some. The sample shows about 80,000 clones, over 70% of them seen only once. Here the sequenced sample was peripheral blood, taken from a patient treated with radiotherapy plus ipilimumab. These receptors were taken from a human donor with non-small cell lung cancer whose response to radiotherapy plus ipilimumab could not be evaluated. Some clones in this sample may be carry-over from other donors' samples. Both conserved end residues are part of each CDR3.

v_call	j_call	cdr3_aa
TRBV21-1	TRBJ2-5	CASSKGALAGGPGTQYF
TRBV10-3	TRBJ2-7	CAINVGGSSYEQYF
TRBV14	TRBJ2-4	CASSQPGSNIQYF
TRBV14	TRBJ1-6	CASSQQGWDSPLHF
TRBV5-4	TRBJ2-3	CASSLGVDTDTQYF
TRBV5-1	TRBJ2-6	CASSLAGGYGANVLTF
TRBV6-1	TRBJ2-7	CASSVTGYEQYF
TRBV5-1	TRBJ1-2	CASSSNRGQRSYGYTF
TRBV4-2	TRBJ1-6	CASSPRQGSNSPLHF
TRBV27	TRBJ2-1	CASSLSSGGSNEQFF
TRBV7-9	NA	CASRGQGVSYEQYF
TRBV28	TRBJ2-6	CASSLGGTGANVLTF